The rows below give T cell receptor beta chains drawn from one sample of a study of T cell responses to AZD1222 COVID-19 vaccine. Repertoires were generated with immunoSEQ multiplex PCR, while TCRdb's copy carries only in-frame clones and drops some. The data contain around 99,000 clones, 89% of them seen just once; the ten biggest clones take up 6.6%. The sample in question was peripheral blood, obtained on day 0 of AZD1222 vaccination. Source of these receptors: an adult in good health. CDR3s include the opening cysteine and the closing phenylalanine or tryptophan. The D gene is left open where the match is weak. A row's size may be missing; if present it is once, few, many or a size class.

>TRBD1|TRBJ2-2|NA|TRBV5-1
CASRRGRDAGELFF
TGCGCCAGCAGGAGGGGGCGAGACGCCGGGGAGCTGTTTTTT
>NA|TRBJ2-7|NA|TRBV6-6
CASRTDYYEQYF
TGTGCCAGCAGAACGGACTACTACGAGCAGTACTTC
>NA|TRBJ1-3|NA|TRBV13
CASSLAGGPGNTIYF
TGTGCCAGCAGCTTGGCCGGGGGGCCAGGAAACACCATATATTTT
>NA|TRBJ1-5|NA|TRBV6-5
CASRGQGGNQPQHF
TGTGCCAGCAGGGGGCAGGGTGGCAATCAGCCCCAGCATTTT
>TRBD1|TRBJ2-7|NA|TRBV11-2
CASSRDRVRDEQYF
TGTGCCAGCAGCCGCGACAGGGTACGCGACGAGCAGTACTTC
>NA|TRBJ1-6|NA|TRBV7-9
CASSSPHSSVSGSPLHF
TGTGCCAGCAGCTCTCCCCACAGTTCGGTATCCGGCTCACCCCTCCACTTT
>TRBD2|TRBJ2-2|NA|TRBV7-8
CASSLLRGRAGELFF
TGTGCCAGCAGCTTATTACGGGGGAGGGCCGGGGAGCTGTTTTTT
>TRBD1|TRBJ1-2|once|TRBV28
CASSLGGDNYGYTF
TGTGCCAGCAGCCTAGGGGGCGATAACTATGGCTACACCTTC
>NA|TRBJ1-3|NA|TRBV28
CASSFPVPSGNTIYF
TGTGCCAGCAGTTTTCCGGTGCCCTCTGGAAACACCATATATTTT
>NA|TRBJ2-7|NA|TRBV28
CASSLLGTSGYEQYF
TGTGCCAGCAGTTTATTGGGAACATCAGGCTACGAGCAGTACTTC
>TRBD2|TRBJ2-7|NA|TRBV2
CASSDSPLAGIYEQYF
TGTGCCAGCAGTGACTCACCGCTAGCGGGGATCTACGAGCAGTACTTC
>NA|TRBJ1-5|NA|TRBV28
CASSWGNQPQHF
TGTGCCAGCAGTTGGGGGAATCAGCCCCAGCATTTT
>NA|TRBJ1-1|NA|TRBV15
CATSLGHVTNTEAFF
TGTGCCACCAGCCTAGGACACGTTACGAACACTGAAGCTTTCTTT
>NA|TRBJ1-1|NA|TRBV3-1/TRBV3-2
CASSQRLNTEAFF
TGTGCCAGCAGCCAAAGGCTGAACACTGAAGCTTTCTTT
>NA|TRBJ2-7|NA|TRBV10-3
CAISEVSEQYF
TGTGCCATCAGTGAGGTCAGCGAGCAGTACTTC
>NA|TRBJ1-5|NA|TRBV7-9
CASSLGSRVDQPQHF
TGTGCCAGCAGCTTAGGTAGCAGGGTAGATCAGCCCCAGCATTTT
>TRBD1|TRBJ1-4|once|TRBV7-8
CASSPNQRTGVKKLFF
TGTGCCAGCAGCCCCAACCAACGGACAGGTGTCAAAAAACTGTTTTTT
>NA|TRBJ1-1|once|TRBV7-9
CASSDRAGLNTEAFF
TGTGCCAGCAGCGATCGAGCAGGGTTGAACACTGAAGCTTTCTTT
>NA|TRBJ2-7|NA|TRBV28
CASSFLDQDYEQYF
TGTGCCAGCAGTTTCCTCGACCAAGATTACGAGCAGTACTTC
>TRBD2|TRBJ2-6|NA|TRBV2
CASSHLAGNSGANVLTF
TGTGCCAGCAGTCACTTAGCGGGAAACTCTGGGGCCAACGTCCTGACTTTC